This T cell receptor (beta chain) was recorded in a study of cytomegalovirus exposure and HLA in healthy donors. Study-level findings and limits: The majority of CMV-associated TCR beta chains were reported as apparently HLA-restricted in a later analysis. A few chains tied to CMV proved CMV antigen-specific in vitro.

In the PCR, 60 Vbeta and 13 Jbeta primers were used. The authors' processing: There were about 80 million unique TCR beta chains by a later count, and about 12 million of them were shared. Generated by immunoSEQ multiplex PCR, the TCRdb table keeps only in-frame clones and is missing some. V and J calls and clone size come straight from that table; D and trimming were deduced from the DNA. The sample carries more than 150,000 clones, around 83% recorded once. In regard to this clone: The antigen is not known.

This CDR3 is 16 amino acids long. Trimming at V came to 5 bases and at J to 5 bases, leaving 10 bases not matched to a gene. The germline V gene has CDR1 SGHTA and CDR2 FQGNSA. The specimen sequenced was PBMCs. This TCR was sampled from a girl aged 2-10 years in good health and CMV-seropositive. The rearrangement uses TRBV7-2 and TRBJ2-7; 12 nucleotides line up with TRBD1. The CDR3 spells CASSIQTGTGGDEQYF. Written as DNA, the CDR3 is TGTGCCAGCAGCATCCAGACTGGGACAGGGGGCGACGAGCAGTACTTC.